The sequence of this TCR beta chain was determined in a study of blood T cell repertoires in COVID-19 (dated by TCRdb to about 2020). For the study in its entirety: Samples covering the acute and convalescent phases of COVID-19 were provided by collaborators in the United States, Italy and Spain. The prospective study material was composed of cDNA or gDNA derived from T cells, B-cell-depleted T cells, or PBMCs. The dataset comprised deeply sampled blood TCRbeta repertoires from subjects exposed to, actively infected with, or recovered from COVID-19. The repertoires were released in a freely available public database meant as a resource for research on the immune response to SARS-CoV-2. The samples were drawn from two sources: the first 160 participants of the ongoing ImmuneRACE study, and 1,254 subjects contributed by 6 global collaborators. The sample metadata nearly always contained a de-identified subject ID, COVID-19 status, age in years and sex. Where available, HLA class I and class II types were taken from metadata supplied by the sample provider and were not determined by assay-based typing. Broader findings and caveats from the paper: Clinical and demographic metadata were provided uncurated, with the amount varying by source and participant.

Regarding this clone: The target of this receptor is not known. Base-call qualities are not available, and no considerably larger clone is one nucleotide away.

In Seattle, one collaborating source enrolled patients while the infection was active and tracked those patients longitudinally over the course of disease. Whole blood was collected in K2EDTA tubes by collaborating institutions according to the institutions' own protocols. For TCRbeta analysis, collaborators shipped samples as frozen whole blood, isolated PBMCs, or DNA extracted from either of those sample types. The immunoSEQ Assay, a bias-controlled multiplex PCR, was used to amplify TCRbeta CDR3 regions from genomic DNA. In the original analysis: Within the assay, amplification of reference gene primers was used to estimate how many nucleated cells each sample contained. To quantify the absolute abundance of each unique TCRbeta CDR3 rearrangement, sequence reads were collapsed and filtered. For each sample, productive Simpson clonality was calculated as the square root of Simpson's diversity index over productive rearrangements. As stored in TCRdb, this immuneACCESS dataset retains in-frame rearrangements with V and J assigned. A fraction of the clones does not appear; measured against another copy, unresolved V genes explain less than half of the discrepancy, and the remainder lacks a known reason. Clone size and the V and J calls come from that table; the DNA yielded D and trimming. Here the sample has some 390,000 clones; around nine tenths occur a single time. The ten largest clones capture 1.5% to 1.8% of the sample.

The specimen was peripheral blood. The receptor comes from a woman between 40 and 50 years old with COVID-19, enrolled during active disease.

CDR3 protein: CATSRGQGTSNYGYTF. The bases are TGTGCCACCAGCCGAGGACAGGGGACCTCTAACTATGGCTACACCTTC. This chain is built from TRBV15 and TRBJ1-2, with TRBD1 identical over 9 junction bases. Looking up the germline V gene (reference sequence) yields CDR1 LNHNV and CDR2 YYDKDF. There are 16 amino acids in the CDR3, from cysteine to phenylalanine inclusive. The retained sequence is limited to the CDR3, 48 bases, with the frame set at the first base. Trimming accounts for 5 bases at V and 0 bases at J, while the number of junction bases matched to no gene is 7.